This record covers a single T cell receptor beta chain. Its antigen is undetermined. The data belong to a study of shared clonotypes between healthy human individuals. Study background: Each donor had three CD4 naive, three CD4 memory, two CD8 naive and one CD8 memory plate. Points from the study as a whole: Among four donors, 4.5% to 5.5% of naive CD4 clonotypes were found in common. Larger estimated richness was generally seen in naive subsets than in memory subsets.

The V gene's germline CDR1 is SGHRS and CDR2 YFSETQ. Trimming took 7 bases from V and 3 from J, leaving 24 bases between them. This CDR3 has 17 amino acids. The study drew all its donors from Caucasian adults living in Nashville, Tennessee. The data were produced by immunoSEQ multiplex PCR, yet TCRdb's version contains in-frame clones alone and is incomplete. The repertoire holds 2 million to 2.5 million clones, 95% seen once, with 0.1% to 0.15% in the top ten. The sequencing sample was made of naive CD4+ T cells sorted from blood. Documented subset: CD45RA+ positively selected. V gene TRBV5-1 combines with J gene TRBJ2-3, with D perhaps being TRBD1 or TRBD2 (5 bases each). This clonotype was obtained from a man aged 18 to 29 in good health. CDR3 protein: CASRIAISSRGTDTQYF. The DNA of the CDR3 is TGCGCCAGCCGAATAGCGATATCCTCAAGGGGAACAGATACGCAGTATTTT. Full variable domain (missing parts from reference TRBV5-1 and TRBJ2-3): KAGVTQTPRYLIKTRGQQVTLSCSPISGHRSVSWYQQTPGQGLQFLFEYFSETQRNKGNFPGRFSGRQFSNSRSEMNVSTLELGDSALYLCASRIAISSRGTDTQYFGPGTRLTVL.